The sequence of this T cell receptor (beta chain) was determined in a study of T cells in Graves' hyperthyroidism and ophthalmopathy. Study-wide findings and caveats: Most expanded thyroid clonotypes above 0.001 recurred in blood. The model's output predicted ophthalmopathy at a median of around 7 months prior to onset.

Amplified TCR beta CDR3 regions derived from RNA transcripts. A first-round RT-PCR of the TCR CDR3 used the HTBI primer set. TCRdb analysed the multiplex PCR reads with MiXCR anew, one entry per CDR3 protein. Of about 570,000 distinct CDR3 sequences in the sample, roughly 46% are singletons; the top ten hold around a fifth. For the diagnoses, clinical symptoms, serum thyroxine and TRAb, thyroid ultrasound and orbital computed tomography were used. This CDR3 comprises 14 residues. Germline trimming cut 5 bases from V and 8 bases from J; bases unmatched to any gene: 7. As concerns this clonotype: Its specificity is unknown.

The TCR originated in an adult woman with Graves' disease, either hyperthyroidism or ophthalmopathy (not recorded which). Sequencing was done on a sample of peripheral blood or thyroid tissue (not recorded which). This chain connects TRBV12-3 or TRBV12-4 to TRBJ1-3; 9 bases fit TRBD1. The CDR3 sequence: CASSEQGAGYTIYF. CDR3 sequence (DNA): TGTGCCAGCAGTGAACAGGGGGCTGGGTACACCATATATTTT.